A selection of T cell receptor beta chains follows, all from one sample in a study of cytomegalovirus exposure and HLA in healthy donors. This table comes from immunoSEQ multiplex PCR, and its TCRdb copy is limited to in-frame clones, with some not included. The table records fewer than 100,000 clones, around 8% of them present only once. Sequencing input: PBMCs. These receptors all come from a middle-aged man in good health and CMV-seronegative. Each CDR3 is given with its conserved first and last residue. Each record gives: V gene, clone size, J gene, D gene, CDR3 protein, CDR3 DNA. The D gene is left open where the match is weak. Not every row has a clone size; where given, it reads once, few, many or a size class.

>TRBV5-6|few|TRBJ1-5|NA
CASSLAREPNQPQHF
TGTGCCAGCAGCTTGGCGAGGGAACCCAATCAGCCCCAGCATTTT
>TRBV11-2|NA|TRBJ1-2|NA
CASRALGDNYGYTF
TGTGCCAGCAGGGCCCTCGGGGATAACTATGGCTACACCTTC
>TRBV7-3|NA|TRBJ2-3|TRBD2
CASSYGGGSTDTQYF
TGTGCCAGCAGCTATGGGGGGGGAAGCACAGATACGCAGTATTTT
>TRBV6-5|NA|TRBJ1-3|NA
CASSYSRVSSGNTIYF
TGTGCCAGCAGTTACTCGAGAGTATCCTCTGGAAACACCATATATTTT
>TRBV5-1|NA|TRBJ1-4|NA
CASSLGEQGGKLFF
TGCGCCAGCAGCCTTGGGGAGCAGGGAGGAAAACTGTTTTTT
>TRBV4-1|NA|TRBJ1-4|NA
CASSRGGDNEKLFF
TGCGCCAGCAGCCGAGGGGGGGATAATGAAAAACTGTTTTTT
>TRBV29-1|many|TRBJ2-5|TRBD2
CSVQTSDGLETQYF
TGCAGCGTGCAGACTAGCGACGGGCTAGAGACCCAGTACTTC
>TRBV19|few|TRBJ2-7|TRBD1
CASSRPPLGQGAYEQYF
TGTGCCAGTAGTCGTCCCCCCCTGGGACAGGGGGCGTACGAGCAGTACTTC
>TRBV5-1|NA|TRBJ2-6|TRBD1
CASSLVGQGLSGANVLTF
TGCGCCAGCAGCTTGGTGGGACAGGGCCTCTCTGGGGCCAACGTCCTGACTTTC
>TRBV19|few|TRBJ2-7|TRBD2
CASSLGTSGKYEQYF
TGTGCCAGTAGCCTCGGGACTAGCGGGAAATACGAGCAGTACTTC
>TRBV5-1|few|TRBJ1-2|TRBD1
CASSSTGTGLMGYTF
TGCGCCAGCAGCTCGACCGGGACAGGTTTAATGGGCTACACCTTC
>TRBV5-6|few|TRBJ1-2|NA
CASSKVDRSYGYTF
TGTGCCAGCAGCAAAGTCGACAGGAGCTATGGCTACACCTTC
>TRBV7-2|few|TRBJ2-7|TRBD2
CASSSGSSSGAYEQYF
TGTGCCAGCAGCTCAGGCTCGTCTAGCGGCGCCTACGAGCAGTACTTC
>TRBV19|few|TRBJ2-7|TRBD1
CASSPGTGGNEQYF
TGTGCCAGTAGCCCCGGGACAGGGGGTAACGAGCAGTACTTC
>TRBV28|NA|TRBJ2-3|NA
CASSSLELPTDTQYF
TGTGCCAGCAGTTCTCTCGAGCTACCCACAGATACGCAGTATTTT
>TRBV28|NA|TRBJ1-4|NA
CASSSLPRQNSNEKLFF
TGTGCCAGCAGTTCCTTACCCCGACAGAACTCTAATGAAAAACTGTTTTTT
>TRBV6-5|NA|TRBJ2-7|NA
CASSSMRGPRYEQYF
TGTGCCAGCAGTTCCATGCGGGGGCCCCGCTACGAGCAGTACTTC